This TCR beta chain comes out of a study of shared clonotypes between healthy human individuals. Using immunoSEQ multiplex PCR, the repertoire was profiled, and TCRdb retains in-frame clones only, with some absent. The profile shows roughly 2.5 million clones, around nine tenths of them singletons. As to this clone: Antigen: not known.

Study-level findings and limits: The generation probabilities recorded for non-shared clonotypes fell below those of clonotypes shared by all four donors. Specimens sampled were limited to blood, with tissue repertoires likely differing.

V was cut by 3 bases and J by 1 base, with 7 bases left in between. CDR3 length equals 13 residues. Germline V gives CDR1 SGHNT, CDR2 YYREEE (reference sequence). The split of CD4+ cells yielded CD45RA+ naive and CD45RA-negative memory subsets. The TCR sequence derives from a man between 18 and 29 years old in good health. Sequencing used naive CD4+ T cells sorted from blood. Subset meaning: CD45RA+ positively selected. This rearrangement joins TRBV5-4 to TRBJ2-5, with D uncertain. CDR3 DNA sequence: TGTGCCAGCAGCTCTCCTTCCCAAGAGACCCAGTACTTC. This sequence encodes CASSSPSQETQYF. Full variable domain (missing parts from reference TRBV5-4 and TRBJ2-5): ETGVTQSPTHLIKTRGQQVTLRCSSQSGHNTVSWYQQALGQGPQFIFQYYREEENGRGNFPPRFSGLQFPNYSSELNVNALELDDSALYLCASSSPSQETQYFGPGTRLLVL.